The sequence of this TCR beta chain was determined in a study of CD8+CD57+ T cells in acquired aplastic anemia (dated by TCRdb to 2016 to 2019). For the study in its entirety: DNA extracted from sorted CD4+ and CD8+ cells had a mean of roughly 3.4 ug, with a range of about 0.19 to 30 ug. A CD8+CD57+ expansion meant a frequency higher than the mean frequency seen in healthy subjects.

V gives up 0 bases and J gives up 5 bases, and the segment between their germline ends measures 8 bases. The CDR3 runs 13 residues from the cysteine to the phenylalanine. This entry keeps only the CDR3 DNA: 39 bases, framed from base 1. For CDR1 and CDR2, the germline V gene lists MNHEY and SVGAGI. Overall results and qualifications from the work: Although around 30 CD8+ CDR3 sequences were shared by patients and controls, these sequences appeared highly expressed in patients and within the immunodominant clones of patients. No significant difference in CD8+ Simpson's diversity was found between patients and healthy controls (P=0.060).

The patients picked for sequencing were ones in whom flow cytometry had shown an expansion of CD8+CD57+ cells. All patients had severe acquired aplastic anemia diagnosed by International Study of Aplastic Anemia and Agranulocytosis and Camitta criteria. Patients had received no therapy at the time of blood sampling. TCR repertoires of sorted CD4+ and CD8+ blood T cells from severe aplastic anemia patients and healthy subjects were deep-sequenced in the study. In the USA, patient enrollment took place under clinicaltrials.gov protocols 00001620, 01623167, 00001397, 00071045, 00081523 and 00961064. Ficoll-Paque density gradient centrifugation was used to isolate peripheral blood mononuclear cells. Before DNA extraction, CD4+ and CD8+ T cells were sorted by FACS or by magnetic beads. About this clonotype itself: Which antigen it targets is not known. Per-nucleotide qualities are absent, and no much larger clonotype sits a single base away.

Genomic DNA served as template for TCR beta VDJ combination and CDR3 sequence profiling. TCR repertoire sequencing was run on an Illumina HiSeq 2000. Processing in the source paper ran as follows. Repertoire assessment relied on Simpson's diversity index, CDR3 size and DJ length profiles, and TRBV/TRBJ rearrangement plots. The most abundant DNA sequence in the deep sequencing data was defined as the immunodominant clone. CDR3 amino acid sequences were checked for sharing across subjects and were also compared against the VDJdb database and published repertoires. Using fastp trimming at Q25 and MiXCR clonotype assembly, TCRdb reanalyzed the public sequencing data and kept in-frame beta chains. Identical CDR3 proteins give one entry, which carries the most common genes and DNA. The V and J calls, along with clone size, are taken from TCRdb and not from the paper's own processing. Recorded for this sample are some 180,000 distinct CDR3 sequences; around 63% of them occurred a single time. In total, the top ten clones hold 42% of the sample.

This receptor was obtained from a human donor with aplastic anemia. Sequenced input: sorted CD4+, CD8+, or CD8+CD57+ T cells (not recorded which) from PBMCs. This sequence uses TRBV6-5 and TRBJ2-7; too little of a D gene remains to name it. The nucleotide sequence is given as TGTGCCAGCAGTTACTCCGTTGGGAACGAGCAGTACTTC. The translation is CASSYSVGNEQYF.